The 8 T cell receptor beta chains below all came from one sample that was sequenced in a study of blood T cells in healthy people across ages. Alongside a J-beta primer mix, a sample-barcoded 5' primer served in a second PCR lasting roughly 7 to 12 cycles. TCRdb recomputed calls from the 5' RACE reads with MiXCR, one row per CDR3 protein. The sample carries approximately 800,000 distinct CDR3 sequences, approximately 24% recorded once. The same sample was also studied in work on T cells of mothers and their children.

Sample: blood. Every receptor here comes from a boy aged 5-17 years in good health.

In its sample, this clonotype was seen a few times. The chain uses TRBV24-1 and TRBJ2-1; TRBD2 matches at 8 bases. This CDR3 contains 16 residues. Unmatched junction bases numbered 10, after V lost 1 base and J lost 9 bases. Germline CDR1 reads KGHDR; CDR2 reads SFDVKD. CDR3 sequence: CATSDLEGTSRGEQFF. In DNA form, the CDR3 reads TGTGCCACCAGTGATTTAGAAGGGACTAGTCGTGGTGAGCAGTTCTTC.

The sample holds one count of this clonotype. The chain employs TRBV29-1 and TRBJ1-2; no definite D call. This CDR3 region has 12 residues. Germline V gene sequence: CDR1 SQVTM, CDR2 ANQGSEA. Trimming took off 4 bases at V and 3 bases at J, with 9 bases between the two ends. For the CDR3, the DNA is TGCAGCGTTGCTCCGTCGGACTATGGCTACACCTTC. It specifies CSVAPSDYGYTF.

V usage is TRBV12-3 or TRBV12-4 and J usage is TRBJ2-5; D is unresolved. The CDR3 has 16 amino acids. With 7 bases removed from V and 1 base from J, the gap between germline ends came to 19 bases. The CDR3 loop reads CASTPRGPPAQETQYF. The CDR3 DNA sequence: TGTGCCAGCACCCCAAGAGGACCCCCAGCCCAAGAGACCCAGTACTTC.

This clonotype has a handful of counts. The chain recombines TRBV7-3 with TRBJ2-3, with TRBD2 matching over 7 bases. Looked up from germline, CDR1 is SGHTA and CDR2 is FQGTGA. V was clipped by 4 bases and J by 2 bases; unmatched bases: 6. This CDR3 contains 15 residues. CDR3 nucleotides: TGTGCCAGCAGCTCAAGCGGGGAAGACACAGATACGCAGTATTTT. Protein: CASSSSGEDTDTQYF.

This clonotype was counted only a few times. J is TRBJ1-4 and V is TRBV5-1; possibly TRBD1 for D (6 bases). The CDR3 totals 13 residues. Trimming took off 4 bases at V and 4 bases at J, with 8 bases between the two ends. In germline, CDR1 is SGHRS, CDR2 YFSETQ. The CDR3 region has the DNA TGCGCCAGCAGCCGGGACAATAATGAAAAACTGTTTTTT. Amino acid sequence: CASSRDNNEKLFF.

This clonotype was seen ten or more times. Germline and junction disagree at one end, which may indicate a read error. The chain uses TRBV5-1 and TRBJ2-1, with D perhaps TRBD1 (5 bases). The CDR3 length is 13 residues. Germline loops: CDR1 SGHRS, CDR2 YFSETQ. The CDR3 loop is CASSLGLNNEQFF. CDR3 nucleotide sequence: TGTGCCAGCAGCTTGGGGCTTAACAATGAGCAGTTCTTC.

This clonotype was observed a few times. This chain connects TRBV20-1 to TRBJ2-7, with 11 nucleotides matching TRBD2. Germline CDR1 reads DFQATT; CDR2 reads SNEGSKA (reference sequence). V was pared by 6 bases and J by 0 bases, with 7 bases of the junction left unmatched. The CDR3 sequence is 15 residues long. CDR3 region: CSASRLAGLSYEQYF. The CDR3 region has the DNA TGCAGTGCCTCCCGACTAGCGGGGCTCTCCTACGAGCAGTACTTC.

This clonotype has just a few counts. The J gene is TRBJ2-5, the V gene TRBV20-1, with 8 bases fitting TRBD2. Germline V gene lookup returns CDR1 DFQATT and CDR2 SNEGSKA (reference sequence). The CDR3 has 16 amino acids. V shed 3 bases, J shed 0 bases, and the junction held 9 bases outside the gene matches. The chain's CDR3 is CSARVSGGLYQETQYF. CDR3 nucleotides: TGCAGTGCTAGGGTGAGCGGGGGTCTGTACCAAGAGACCCAGTACTTC.